A single T cell receptor beta chain is shown here with its context. Produced via immunoSEQ multiplex PCR; TCRdb's table is partial and in-frame only. The data contain 250,000 or so clones, around four fifths of them singletons. These data come from a study of blood T cell repertoires in COVID-19. About the study: COVID-19 samples from acute and convalescent phases originated in the United States, Italy and Spain.

Deletions cut 0 bases from V and 7 bases from J, with 7 bases between. The CDR3 has 12 residues. The germline V gene has CDR1 SGHRS and CDR2 YFSETQ. The J gene is TRBJ1-1, the V gene TRBV5-1; possible D gene TRBD1, 5 bases. The sample was peripheral blood. This TCR derives from an older woman with acute or convalescent COVID-19. The CDR3 DNA reads TGCGCCAGCAGCTTGGAGGGGTATGAAGCTTTCTTT. It translates to CASSLEGYEAFF.